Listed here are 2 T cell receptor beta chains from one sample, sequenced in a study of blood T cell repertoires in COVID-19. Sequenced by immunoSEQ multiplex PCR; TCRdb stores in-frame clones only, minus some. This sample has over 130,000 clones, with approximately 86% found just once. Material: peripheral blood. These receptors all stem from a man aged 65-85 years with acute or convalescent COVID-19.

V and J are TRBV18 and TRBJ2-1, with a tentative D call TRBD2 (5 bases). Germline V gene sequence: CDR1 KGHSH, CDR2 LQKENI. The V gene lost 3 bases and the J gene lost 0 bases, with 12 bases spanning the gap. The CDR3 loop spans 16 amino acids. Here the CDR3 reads CASSPPRGSSYNEQFF. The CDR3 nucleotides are TGTGCCAGCTCACCTCCCCGGGGAAGCTCCTACAATGAGCAGTTCTTC.

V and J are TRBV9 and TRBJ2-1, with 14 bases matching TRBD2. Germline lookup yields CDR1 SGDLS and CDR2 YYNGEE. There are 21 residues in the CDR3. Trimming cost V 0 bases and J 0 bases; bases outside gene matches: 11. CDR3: CASSVAPIGLAGGSSYNEQFF. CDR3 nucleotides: TGTGCCAGCAGCGTAGCCCCGATTGGACTAGCGGGAGGTTCCTCCTACAATGAGCAGTTCTTC.